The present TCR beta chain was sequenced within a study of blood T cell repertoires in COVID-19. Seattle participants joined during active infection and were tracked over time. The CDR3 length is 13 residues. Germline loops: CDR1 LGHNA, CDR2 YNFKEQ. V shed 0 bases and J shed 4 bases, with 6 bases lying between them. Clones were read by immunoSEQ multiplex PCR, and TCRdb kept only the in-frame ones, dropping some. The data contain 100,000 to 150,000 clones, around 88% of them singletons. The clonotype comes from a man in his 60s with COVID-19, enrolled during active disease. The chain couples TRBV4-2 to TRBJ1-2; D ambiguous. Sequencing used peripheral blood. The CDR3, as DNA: TGTGCCAGCAGCCAAGATCTGAGCTATGGCTACACCTTC. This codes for CASSQDLSYGYTF.